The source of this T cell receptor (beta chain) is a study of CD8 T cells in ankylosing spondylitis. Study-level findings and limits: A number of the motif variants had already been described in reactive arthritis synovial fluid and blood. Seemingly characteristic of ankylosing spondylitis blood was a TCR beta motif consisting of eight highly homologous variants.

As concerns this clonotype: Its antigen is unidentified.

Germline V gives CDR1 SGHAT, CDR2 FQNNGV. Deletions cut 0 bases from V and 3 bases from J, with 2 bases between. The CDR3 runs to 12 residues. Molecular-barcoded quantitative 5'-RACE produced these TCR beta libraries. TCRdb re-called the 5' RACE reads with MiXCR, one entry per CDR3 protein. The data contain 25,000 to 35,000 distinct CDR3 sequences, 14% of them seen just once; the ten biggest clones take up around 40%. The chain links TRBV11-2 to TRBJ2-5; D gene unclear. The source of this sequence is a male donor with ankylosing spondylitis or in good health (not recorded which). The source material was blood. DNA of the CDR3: TGTGCCAGCAGCTTAGATAAAGAGACCCAGTACTTC. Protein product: CASSLDKETQYF.